The 12 T cell receptor beta chains below all came from one sample that was sequenced in a study of blood T cell repertoires in COVID-19 (dated by TCRdb to about 2020). Library preparation was by the immunoSEQ multiplex PCR assay. TCRdb obtained this table from immuneACCESS and retained in-frame rearrangements with V and J assigned. These tables miss some clones; where compared with another copy, unresolved V genes account for less than half of the shortfall, and the remainder is unexplained. This sample gives 60,000 to 65,000 clones in total; around 80% of them show up just once. In total, the top ten clones hold roughly 20% of the sample. The sequencing sample was made of peripheral blood. The source is a man aged 60-69 years with acute or convalescent COVID-19.

This clone showed up just a few times. V and J are TRBV27 and TRBJ2-5; 7 bases line up with TRBD1. This CDR3 is 15 amino acids long. Trimming at V came to 5 bases and at J to 4 bases, leaving 10 bases not matched to a gene. CDR1 is MNHEY, CDR2 SMNVEV, per germline (reference sequence). The chain's CDR3 is CASSPLDRVGETQYF. In DNA, the CDR3 is TGTGCCAGCAGTCCTCTCGACAGGGTTGGAGAGACCCAGTACTTC.

V and J are TRBV7-2 and TRBJ2-1, with 14 bases fitting TRBD2. Germline V gene sequence: CDR1 SGHTA, CDR2 FQGNSA. Trimming at V came to 4 bases and at J to 9 bases, leaving 2 bases not matched to a gene. The CDR3 sequence is 14 residues long. Here the CDR3 reads CASSSGLAGVEQFF. The CDR3 nucleotides are TGTGCCAGCAGCTCGGGACTAGCGGGAGTTGAGCAGTTCTTC.

This chain uses TRBV29-1 with TRBJ1-2, with a weak D call TRBD1 (5 bases). Germline V CDR1 and CDR2: SQVTM, ANQGSEA. CDR3 length: 12 amino acids. V dropped 4 bases and J dropped 2 bases, with 8 bases sitting between them. The CDR3 sequence is CSVAQGNYGYTF. CDR3 nucleotide sequence: TGCAGCGTTGCCCAGGGAAACTATGGCTACACCTTC.

V gene TRBV6-5 combines with J gene TRBJ2-7; 8 bases fit TRBD1. Germline V lookup: CDR1 MNHEY, CDR2 SVGAGI. Trimming cost V 11 bases and J 2 bases; bases outside gene matches: 5. The CDR3 contains 12 residues. Here the CDR3 DNA reads TGTGCCGCGGGGACAGGAACCTACGAGCAGTACTTC. Translated, it gives CAAGTGTYEQYF.

The J gene is TRBJ1-1, the V gene TRBV7-9, with 7 bases aligning to TRBD1. This CDR3 has 18 amino acids. The trim removed 2 bases at V and 4 bases at J, leaving 16 bases unmatched. Germline values: CDR1 SEHNR, CDR2 FQNEAQ (reference sequence). As DNA, the CDR3 is TGTGCCAGCAGCTTAAAAGGAGGGGGCAGTGTAAGGGGCACTGAAGCTTTCTTT. Amino acid sequence: CASSLKGGGSVRGTEAFF.

The chain links TRBV24-1 to TRBJ2-5; D is unclear. The CDR3 totals 15 residues. Trimming took 0 bases from V and 2 from J, leaving 9 bases between them. Looked up from germline, CDR1 is KGHDR and CDR2 is SFDVKD. The CDR3 is CATSDLNSFQETQYF. CDR3 bases: TGTGCCACCAGTGATTTGAATTCATTTCAAGAGACCCAGTACTTC.

This chain links TRBV10-3 with TRBJ2-1; TRBD2 aligns across 12 bases. V lost 4 bases and J lost 9; bases outside the gene matches: 7. The CDR3 has 15 amino acids. Germline CDR1 and CDR2: ENHRY and SYGVKD. The CDR3 here is CAISVTSGRYREQFF. DNA for the CDR3: TGTGCCATCAGTGTTACTAGCGGGAGGTACCGTGAGCAGTTCTTC.

This clone turned up a few times. The V and J genes are TRBV14 and TRBJ2-3; D unresolved. With 4 bases removed from V and 0 bases from J, the gap between germline ends came to 11 bases. CDR3 length equals 15 residues. The germline V gene encodes CDR1 SGHDN and CDR2 FVKESK. The CDR3 spells CASSRQQWSTDTQYF. The CDR3 DNA is TGTGCCAGCAGCCGGCAACAGTGGAGCACAGATACGCAGTATTTT.

This chain joins TRBV30 and TRBJ1-5; D is perhaps TRBD1 (5 bases). Germline lookup yields CDR1 GTSNPN and CDR2 SVGIG (reference sequence). The germline V and J ends were trimmed by 2 bases and 1 base, with 9 bases remaining between them. This CDR3 contains 14 residues. CDR3 loop: CAWSLQGSNQPQHF. The CDR3 DNA reads as TGTGCCTGGAGTTTGCAGGGAAGCAATCAGCCCCAGCATTTT.

The rearrangement uses TRBV19 and TRBJ1-1; 7 nucleotides match TRBD1. Per the germline V gene, CDR1 is LNHDA and CDR2 is SQIVND (reference sequence). This CDR3 comprises 14 residues. The V gene end was trimmed by 3 bases and the J gene end by 6 bases; junction bases not matched to a gene: 7. CDR3 sequence reads: CASSIGRGKSEAFF. DNA for the CDR3: TGTGCCAGTAGTATCGGCAGGGGGAAGTCTGAAGCTTTCTTT.

About this clone: At one end, the junction sequence differs from germline, possibly due to a read error. The CDR3 loop reads CASSLASGRAETQYF. DNA for the CDR3: TGTGCTAGCAGCTTAGCTAGCGGGAGGGCGGAGACCCAGTACTTC. This chain joins TRBV7-7 and TRBJ2-5; TRBD2 matches at 12 bases. This CDR3 has 15 residues. The germline V gene has CDR1 SSHAT and CDR2 FNYEAQ (reference sequence).

The chain joins TRBV9 to TRBJ1-3; no clear D gene. V dropped 2 bases and J dropped 1 base, with 4 bases sitting between them. Looked up from germline, CDR1 is SGDLS and CDR2 is YYNGEE. This CDR3 is 13 amino acids long. The CDR3 DNA follows: TGTGCCAGCAGCGTTTCATCTGGAAACACCATATATTTT. Translated: CASSVSSGNTIYF. The entire variable domain, with the rest obtained from reference TRBV9 and TRBJ1-3, is as follows: DSGVTQTPKHLITATGQRVTLRCSPRSGDLSVYWYQQSLDQGLQFLIQYYNGEERAKGNILERFSAQQFPDLHSELNLSSLELGDSALYFCASSVSSGNTIYFGEGSWLTVV.